Below are 8 T cell receptor beta chains sequenced from a single sample in a study of shared clonotypes between healthy human individuals. The method was immunoSEQ multiplex PCR; TCRdb's version includes in-frame clones alone and lacks a portion of them. The data contain some 630,000 clones, about 78% of them seen just once; the ten biggest clones take up around 1.8%. Input material: memory CD4+ T cells sorted from blood. Subset denoted: CD45RA-negative fraction. The source is a woman in her twenties or thirties in good health.

CDR3 in DNA: TGTGCCAGTAGTATAAACAGACTCGATGGCTACACCTTC. Its protein is CASSINRLDGYTF. This chain links TRBV19 with TRBJ1-2; D ambiguous. The CDR3 is 13 amino acids. Germline CDR1 and CDR2: LNHDA and SQIVND (reference sequence). The germline V and J ends were trimmed by 2 bases and 6 bases, with 10 bases remaining between them.

V gene TRBV5-5 combines with J gene TRBJ2-3; 10 bases agree with TRBD2. This CDR3 contains 15 residues. From germline, CDR1 is SGHKS and CDR2 YYEKEE (reference sequence). J lost 5 bases, V lost 4 bases, and 7 bases had no gene match. CDR3 DNA: TGTGCCAGCAGCCGAGGCCCTAGCGGGGGAGATACGCAGTATTTT. Translated, it gives CASSRGPSGGDTQYF.

V gene TRBV5-6 combines with J gene TRBJ2-5; D is unresolved. The CDR3 sequence is 12 residues long. The germline CDR1 and CDR2 sequences are SGHDT and YYEEEE. V lost 2 bases to trimming and J lost 3 bases, with 5 bases between them. The CDR3 nucleotides read TGTGCCAGCAGCTTCGTAGAAGAGACCCAGTACTTC. Protein product: CASSFVEETQYF.

This clone has a count of ten or more. The chain combines TRBV5-4 with TRBJ1-3, with unresolved D. Germline CDR1 reads SGHNT; CDR2 reads YYREEE (reference sequence). The CDR3 runs 15 residues. Trimming took 4 bases from V and 0 from J, leaving 11 bases between them. The CDR3 is CASSRDGSSGNTIYF. DNA for the CDR3: TGTGCCAGCAGCAGAGACGGAAGCTCTGGAAACACCATATATTTT.

Points on this clone: A read error may be the cause here, since a much bigger clone is one base away. The genes are TRBV5-8 and TRBJ2-7; 8 bases fit TRBD1. This CDR3 has 14 amino acids. V was clipped by 2 bases and J by 0 bases; unmatched bases: 1. Germline-derived CDR1 and CDR2 are SGHTS and YDEGEE. CDR3 protein: CASSLGQGSYEQYF. In nucleotides, the CDR3 is TGTGCCAGCAGCTTAGGACAGGGCTCCTACGAGCAGTACTTC.

Notes on this clone: Other DNA sequences in the sample encode the same CDR3. The V and J genes are TRBV5-1 and TRBJ2-1, with 7 positions matching TRBD2. The CDR3 extends over 15 amino acids. The germline V gene encodes CDR1 SGHRS and CDR2 YFSETQ. The J segment lost 4 bases and the V segment lost 2 bases, leaving 6 bases of the junction unmatched. The CDR3 DNA reads TGCGCCAGCAGCTTCTCTAGCGGAGGTTACAATGAGCAGTTCTTC. It translates to CASSFSSGGYNEQFF.

This clone appeared once. This chain links TRBV29-1 with TRBJ2-6; D ambiguous. V was shortened by 5 bases and J by 2 bases, with 19 bases between the two germline ends. Germline CDR1 SQVTM, CDR2 ANQGSEA. This CDR3 contains 17 residues. The CDR3 DNA is TGCAGCGTTTCCGGGTCCCAGCAAGATCCTGGGGCCAACGTCCTGACTTTC. Encoded protein: CSVSGSQQDPGANVLTF. The entire variable domain, with the rest obtained from reference TRBV29-1 and TRBJ2-6, is as follows: SAVISQKPSRDICQRGTSLTIQCQVDSQVTMMFWYRQQPGQSLTLIATANQGSEATYESGFVIDKFPISRPNLTFSTLTVSNMSPEDSSIYLCSVSGSQQDPGANVLTFGAGSRLTVL.

This clone occurred a few times. This rearrangement joins TRBV6-1 to TRBJ1-1, with D unclear. This CDR3 region has 13 residues. Germline V lookup: CDR1 MNHNS, CDR2 SASEGT. Trimming left V 5 bases short and J 4 bases short, with 11 bases between. The chain's CDR3 is CASSSQEVTEAFF. The CDR3, as DNA: TGTGCCAGCAGTTCCCAGGAGGTCACTGAAGCTTTCTTT.